These T cell receptor beta chains were read from a single sample in a study of response to subunit inactivated influenza vaccine. TCRdb re-analysed the RT-PCR reads in MiXCR, keeping a single row per CDR3 protein. Found here are about 830,000 distinct CDR3 sequences, around 20% of them singletons; the top ten hold approximately 10%. The sequenced sample was PBMCs from blood, obtained around 5 days after vaccination. The receptors originated from a man aged 50 or older who received an inactivated influenza vaccine. The CDR3 runs from the conserved cysteine through the conserved F or W. Each record gives: D gene, clone size, V gene, J gene, CDR3 DNA, CDR3 protein. D genes are given only for firm matches. Rows may omit the clone size; those that give it use once, few, many or a size class.

>-|-|TRBV20-1|TRBJ1-6
TGCAGTGCTAGGGATACTCTCCTGAGTTCACCCCTCCACTTT
CSARDTLLSSPLHF
>-|few|TRBV9|TRBJ1-2
TGTGCCAGCAGCCCTTTCCTGACCGGGACGGCGTATGGCTACACCTTC
CASSPFLTGTAYGYTF
>-|few|TRBV12-3/TRBV12-4|TRBJ1-2
TGTGCCAGCAGTTTAGGAGGGCCCGCGGGCTATGGCTACACCTTC
CASSLGGPAGYGYTF
>-|few|TRBV7-2|TRBJ2-2
TGTGCCAGCAGCTTAGCTTTAATTACCGGGGAGCTGTTTTTT
CASSLALITGELFF
>-|-|TRBV27|TRBJ1-1
TGTGCCAGCAGTGGCAGGCGGGGACACGACCTGGTGGGCACTGAAGCTTTCTTT
CASSGRRGHDLVGTEAFF
>-|many|TRBV7-9|TRBJ2-3
TGTGCCAGCAGCCCGACGTATGGCACAGATACGCAGTATTTT
CASSPTYGTDTQYF
>-|many|TRBV7-6|TRBJ1-6
TGTGCCAGCAGCTTAAGGCCGGGAGGTAATTCACCCCTCCACTTT
CASSLRPGGNSPLHF
>-|-|TRBV28|TRBJ2-1
TGTGCCAGCAATAATCGTAAGGGCTGGGGCTACGAGCAGTTCTTC
CASNNRKGWGYEQFF
>TRBD2|-|TRBV20-1|TRBJ2-7
TGCAGTGCTAAGGGACTAGCTATCTTCGGGCAGTACTTC
CSAKGLAIFGQYF
>TRBD2|-|TRBV15|TRBJ2-7
TGTGCCACCAGCAGAGTAGCGGGAGGCTACGAGCAGTACTTC
CATSRVAGGYEQYF
>-|-|TRBV15|TRBJ2-6
TGTGCCACCAGCAGAGATCAATTGGGGACTGGGGCCAACGTCCTGACTTTC
CATSRDQLGTGANVLTF
>-|few|TRBV4-2|TRBJ2-7
TGTGCCAGCAGCTCCCTGGACGGGGGGCCCTACGAGCAGTACTTC
CASSSLDGGPYEQYF
>-|few|TRBV28|TRBJ1-5
TGTGCCAGCAGCTCCTCCCCAGGCAGACTTAGCAATCAGCCCCAGCATTTT
CASSSSPGRLSNQPQHF
>-|-|TRBV6-5|TRBJ2-5
TGTGCCAGCAGTTACCGCTCCCCCCAAGAGACCCAGTACTTC
CASSYRSPQETQYF
>-|many|TRBV5-1|TRBJ1-5
TGTGCCAGCAGTCTTACAGGGAATAGCAATCAGCCCCAGCATTTT
CASSLTGNSNQPQHF
>-|-|TRBV25-1|TRBJ2-1
TGTGCCAGTTCACCATTAGCGGCCGGAGACAATGAGCAGTTCTTC
CASSPLAAGDNEQFF
>-|-|TRBV12-3/TRBV12-4|TRBJ1-6
TGTGCCAGCAACAAAGACAGCTTCAATTCACCCCTCCACTTT
CASNKDSFNSPLHF
>TRBD1|few|TRBV6-1|TRBJ1-1
TGTGCCAGCAGAAAGACAGGGGGCAACACTGAAGCTTTCTTT
CASRKTGGNTEAFF
>-|few|TRBV5-1|TRBJ2-7
TGCGCCAGCAGCTTGGACAGGGAAGTGTACGAGCAGTACTTC
CASSLDREVYEQYF
>-|-|TRBV7-2|TRBJ1-3
TGTGCCAGCAGCCAGTTCGCTGACGGAGCCTCTGGAAACACCATATATTTT
CASSQFADGASGNTIYF
>-|-|TRBV6-2/TRBV6-3|TRBJ2-5
TGTGCCAGCAGTAAATTTCGGGGTTTGAAGACCCAGTACTTC
CASSKFRGLKTQYF
>-|-|TRBV2|TRBJ2-7
TGTGCCAGCGGGGTCACCGGAATCAACGAGCAGTACTTC
CASGVTGINEQYF
>-|-|TRBV29-1|TRBJ2-1
TGCAGCGTTGAAGGGTGGGACAAAGACAATGAGCAGTTCTTC
CSVEGWDKDNEQFF
>TRBD1|few|TRBV15|TRBJ1-6
TGTGCCACCAGCAGAGATGGACAGGAGAATTCACCCCTCCACTTT
CATSRDGQENSPLHF
>-|few|TRBV10-3|TRBJ2-3
TGTGCCATCAGTGACCCACCGAGGGGCCCAGATACGCAGTATTTT
CAISDPPRGPDTQYF
>-|-|TRBV28|TRBJ1-6
TGTGCCAGCAGTTTATTATTACGGCTTTCCTATAATTCACCCCTCCACTTT
CASSLLLRLSYNSPLHF
>-|-|TRBV12-3/TRBV12-4|TRBJ2-2
TGTGTCAGCAGTTTGAATATTCGGTGGGATCGGACCGGGGAGCTGTTTTTT
CVSSLNIRWDRTGELFF
>-|many|TRBV20-1|TRBJ2-1
TGCAGTGCTAGAGATTTTCCCGAGCAGTTCTTC
CSARDFPEQFF
>-|-|TRBV11-2|TRBJ2-7
TGTGCCAGCAGCCCCGGGAGCGCCGGCGAGCAGTACTTC
CASSPGSAGEQYF
>-|few|TRBV29-1|TRBJ2-5
TGCAGCGTCCGAGGACCGGGAAAACAAGAGACCCAGTACTTC
CSVRGPGKQETQYF
>-|-|TRBV12-3/TRBV12-4|TRBJ2-1
TGTGCCAGCGGACACGAGTTGGGGAACAATGAGCAGTTCTTC
CASGHELGNNEQFF
>TRBD1|few|TRBV15|TRBJ1-2
TGTGCCACCAGCAGACCAGGGACAGCCATAGGGTATGGCTACACCTTC
CATSRPGTAIGYGYTF
>-|few|TRBV29-1|TRBJ2-7
TGCAGCGTTCAACCCGGGGTCCACGAGCAGTACTTC
CSVQPGVHEQYF
>TRBD1|-|TRBV7-9|TRBJ1-2
TGTGCAGTGCCTCTTGGGACAGGGAGAGGCTATGGCTACACCTTC
CAVPLGTGRGYGYTF
>-|-|TRBV29-1|TRBJ2-4
TGCAGCGTTTTGGTGGTCTCCAAAAACATTCAGTACTTC
CSVLVVSKNIQYF
>-|-|TRBV15|TRBJ1-5
TGTGCCACCAGCAGACAGGGTGCGGGCAATCAGCCCCAGCATTTT
CATSRQGAGNQPQHF
>-|-|TRBV7-9|TRBJ2-1
TGTGCCAGCAGCTCCCCGGGGGAAGGGAATGAGCAGTTCTTC
CASSSPGEGNEQFF
>TRBD1|few|TRBV5-1|TRBJ2-7
TGCGCCAGCAGCTTAGACCCGGGGACAGGGGCCAACGAGCAGTACTTC
CASSLDPGTGANEQYF
>TRBD2|-|TRBV5-1|TRBJ2-3
TGCGCCAGCAGCCCTCCACTAGCGGGAGGGGGCACAGATACGCAGTATTTT
CASSPPLAGGGTDTQYF
>TRBD1|-|TRBV29-1|TRBJ2-1
TGCAGCGTCCACCACAGGGGGCTGTACAATGAGCAGTTCTTC
CSVHHRGLYNEQFF
>TRBD2|few|TRBV29-1|TRBJ2-5
TGCAGCGTTGGGACTAGCGGGAGTAGGGAGACCCAGTACTTC
CSVGTSGSRETQYF
>TRBD1|few|TRBV5-1|TRBJ2-1
TGCGCCAGCAGCGTGACCCCCGGGACAGACTACAATGAGCAGTTCTTC
CASSVTPGTDYNEQFF
>TRBD1|-|TRBV6-2/TRBV6-3|TRBJ2-1
TGTGCCAGCAGTTACACGAGGGACAGGTCGAAGGAGCAGTTCTTC
CASSYTRDRSKEQFF
>TRBD1|-|TRBV18|TRBJ1-2
TGTGCCAGCTCACCGCTCGGGACAGGGCAGAACTATGGCTACACCTTC
CASSPLGTGQNYGYTF
>TRBD1|-|TRBV11-2|TRBJ1-2
TGTGCCAGCAGCACAGACAGGGGAGGCTACACCTTC
CASSTDRGGYTF
>TRBD2|-|TRBV3-1|TRBJ2-1
TGTGCCAGCAGCCTACAGCGGGGGGGGAATGAGCAGTTCTTC
CASSLQRGGNEQFF
>TRBD2|few|TRBV20-1|TRBJ2-3
TGCAGTGCTCCTAGCGGAAGGGAGCCAGCAGATACGCAGTATTTT
CSAPSGREPADTQYF
>-|-|TRBV27|TRBJ2-5
TGTGCCAGCAGTTTAGTTTACGCGAACGCGGAGACCCAGTACTTC
CASSLVYANAETQYF
>-|few|TRBV7-3|TRBJ2-4
TGTGCCAGCAGCCCAGGGGGACTAACATTAGCCAAAAACATTCAGTACTTC
CASSPGGLTLAKNIQYF
>-|few|TRBV7-6|TRBJ2-1
TGTGCCAGCAGCATGACTAGGGCGGGCAATGAGCAGTTCTTC
CASSMTRAGNEQFF
>TRBD1|-|TRBV6-2/TRBV6-3|TRBJ1-5
TGTGCCAGCAGTTTTCCGAACAGGGGAGGTGGGCCCCAGCATTTT
CASSFPNRGGGPQHF
>TRBD1|-|TRBV28|TRBJ2-7
TGTGCCAGCAACACCGGGACAGGGATCCACGAGCAGTACTTC
CASNTGTGIHEQYF
>-|-|TRBV7-8|TRBJ2-1
TGTGCCAGCAGCGCTGGAGGGGCGCAGTTCTTC
CASSAGGAQFF